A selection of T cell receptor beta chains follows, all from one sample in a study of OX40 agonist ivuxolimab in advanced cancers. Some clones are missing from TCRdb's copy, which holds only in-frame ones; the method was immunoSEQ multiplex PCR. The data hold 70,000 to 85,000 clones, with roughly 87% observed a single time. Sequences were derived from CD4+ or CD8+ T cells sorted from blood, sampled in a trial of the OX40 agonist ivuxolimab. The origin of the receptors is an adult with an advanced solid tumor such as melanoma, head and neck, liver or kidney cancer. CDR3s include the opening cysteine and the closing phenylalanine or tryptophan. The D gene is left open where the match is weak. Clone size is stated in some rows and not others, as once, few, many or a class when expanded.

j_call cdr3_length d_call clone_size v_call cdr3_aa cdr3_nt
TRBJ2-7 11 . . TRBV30 CAWNRQAEQYF TGTGCCTGGAACCGACAGGCCGAGCAGTACTTC
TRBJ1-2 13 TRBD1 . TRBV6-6 CASSRDRGLGYTF TGTGCCAGCAGTCGGGACAGGGGGCTTGGCTACACCTTC
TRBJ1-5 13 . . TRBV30 CAWSTQGNQPQHF TGTGCCTGGAGTACCCAGGGTAATCAGCCCCAGCATTTT
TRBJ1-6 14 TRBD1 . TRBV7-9 CASSPDRGYSPLHF TGTGCCAGCAGCCCGGACAGGGGTTATTCACCCCTCCACTTT
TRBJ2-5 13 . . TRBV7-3 CASSPDAVETQYF TGTGCCAGCAGCCCTGATGCGGTGGAGACCCAGTACTTC
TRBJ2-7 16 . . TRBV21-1 CASSAKMGPSGYEQYF TGTGCCAGCAGCGCTAAAATGGGACCGTCGGGCTACGAGCAGTACTTC
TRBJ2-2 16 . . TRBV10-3 CAIRASQGANTGELFF TGTGCCATCAGGGCTTCACAGGGCGCGAACACCGGGGAGCTGTTTTTT
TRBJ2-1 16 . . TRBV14 CASRPGGRLSYNEQFF TGTGCCAGCAGACCTGGCGGAAGGCTCTCCTACAATGAGCAGTTCTTC
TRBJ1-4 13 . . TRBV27 CASSPRTAEKLFF TGTGCCAGCAGTCCCCGGACAGCCGAAAAACTGTTTTTT
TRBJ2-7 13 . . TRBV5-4 CASSSGGSYEQYF TGTGCCAGCAGCTCAGGGGGGTCCTACGAGCAGTACTTC
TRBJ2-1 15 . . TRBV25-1 CASSESSQGPNEQFF TGTGCCAGCAGTGAATCGTCACAGGGACCCAATGAGCAGTTCTTC
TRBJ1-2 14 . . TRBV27 CASRSEGWLYGYTF TGTGCCAGCCGATCGGAAGGGTGGCTATATGGCTACACCTTC
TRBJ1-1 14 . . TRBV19 CASSPRMGPPEAFF TGTGCCAGTAGTCCTCGAATGGGGCCGCCTGAAGCTTTCTTT
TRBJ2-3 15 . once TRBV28 CASSSLEARTDTQYF TGTGCCAGCAGTTCCTTAGAGGCGCGGACAGATACGCAGTATTTT
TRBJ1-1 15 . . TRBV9 CASSVLHTGHTEAFF TGTGCCAGCAGCGTCCTGCACACAGGGCACACTGAAGCTTTCTTT
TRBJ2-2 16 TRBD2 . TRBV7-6 CASSLTSGGASGELFF TGTGCCAGCAGCCTTACTAGCGGGGGGGCCTCCGGGGAGCTGTTTTTT
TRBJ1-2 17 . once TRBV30 CAWTERGRGSGLYGYTF TGTGCCTGGACCGAGAGGGGAAGGGGTTCGGGTTTATATGGCTACACCTTC
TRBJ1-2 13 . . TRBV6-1 CASSVAGNYGYTF TGTGCCAGCAGTGTGGCTGGTAACTATGGCTACACCTTC
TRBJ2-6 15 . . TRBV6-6 CASSFQISGANVLTF TGTGCCAGCAGTTTCCAGATCTCTGGGGCCAACGTCCTGACTTTC
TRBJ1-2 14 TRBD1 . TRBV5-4 CASSQVGQIYGYTF TGTGCCAGCAGCCAGGTGGGACAGATCTATGGCTACACCTTC
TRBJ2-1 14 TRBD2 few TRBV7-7 CASSLAGGDNEQFF TGTGCTAGCAGCTTAGCGGGGGGCGACAATGAGCAGTTCTTC
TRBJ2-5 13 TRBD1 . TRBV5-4 CASSLAREGQPYF TGTGCCAGCAGCTTGGCCCGTGAGGGACAGCCCTACTTC
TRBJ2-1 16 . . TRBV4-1 CASSQESRTTGEEQFF TGCGCCAGCAGCCAAGAGAGCAGGACTACGGGGGAGGAGCAGTTCTTC
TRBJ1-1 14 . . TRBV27 CASSLFPGDTEAFF TGTGCCAGCAGTTTATTCCCAGGGGACACTGAAGCTTTCTTT
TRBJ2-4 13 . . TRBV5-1 CASSTGLENIQYF TGCGCCAGCAGCACGGGACTCGAAAACATTCAGTACTTC
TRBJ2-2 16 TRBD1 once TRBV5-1 CASSLGDREDTGELFF TGCGCCAGCAGCTTGGGGGACAGGGAGGACACCGGGGAGCTGTTTTTT
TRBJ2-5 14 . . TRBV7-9 CASSWGGGQETQYF TGTGCCAGCAGCTGGGGCGGCGGACAAGAGACCCAGTACTTC
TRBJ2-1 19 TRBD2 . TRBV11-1 CASSPGPSGGPLMVNEQFF TGTGCCAGCAGCCCCGGTCCTAGCGGGGGCCCCCTTATGGTGAATGAGCAGTTCTTC
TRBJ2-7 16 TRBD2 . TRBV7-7 CASSSNPSSGAHEQYF TGTGCTAGCAGCTCCAACCCATCCAGCGGGGCCCACGAGCAGTACTTC
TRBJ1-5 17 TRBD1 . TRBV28 CASRDDRGRSLNQPQHF TGTGCCAGCAGGGACGACAGGGGGCGGTCCCTCAATCAGCCCCAGCATTTT
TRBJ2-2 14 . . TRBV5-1 CASSTQVDTGELFF TGCGCCAGCAGCACCCAGGTGGACACCGGGGAGCTGTTTTTT
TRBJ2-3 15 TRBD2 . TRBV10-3 CAISTSSGATDTQYF TGTGCCATCAGTACTTCTAGCGGAGCCACAGATACGCAGTATTTT
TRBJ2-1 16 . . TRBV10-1 CASTPGGAEGGNEQFF TGCGCCAGCACCCCCGGTGGGGCGGAGGGGGGCAATGAGCAGTTCTTC
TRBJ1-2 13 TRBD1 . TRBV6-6 CASSPTGLEGYTF TGTGCCAGCAGCCCGACAGGGCTAGAAGGCTACACCTTC
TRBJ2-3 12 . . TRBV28 CASSLILDTQYF TGTGCCAGCAGTTTGATTTTGGATACGCAGTATTTT
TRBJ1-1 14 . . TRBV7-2 CASNQLSGRGEAFF TGTGCCAGCAACCAATTGTCGGGGAGGGGTGAAGCTTTCTTT
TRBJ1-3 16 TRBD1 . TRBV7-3 CASSTIGQGAGNTIYF TGTGCCAGCAGCACCATTGGACAGGGGGCCGGAAACACCATATATTTT
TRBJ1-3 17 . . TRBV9 CASSPFSQESSGNTIYF TGTGCCAGCAGCCCCTTCTCGCAGGAGAGCTCTGGAAACACCATATATTTT
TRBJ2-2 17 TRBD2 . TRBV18 CASSTVLLAGSAGELFF TGTGCCAGCTCTACGGTGCTACTAGCGGGAAGCGCCGGGGAGCTGTTTTTT
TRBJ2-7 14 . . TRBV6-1 CASSEGVLVNEQYF TGTGCCAGCTCCGAGGGGGTCTTAGTCAACGAGCAGTACTTC
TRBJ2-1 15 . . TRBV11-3 CASSLVGGLGNEQFF TGTGCCAGCAGCTTAGTAGGGGGGTTGGGCAATGAGCAGTTCTTC
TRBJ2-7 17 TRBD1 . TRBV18 CASSQQIPGQGSYEQYF TGTGCCAGCTCACAACAAATTCCGGGACAGGGCTCCTACGAGCAGTACTTC
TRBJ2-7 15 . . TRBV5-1 CASSSGAGRTYEQYF TGCGCCAGCAGCTCGGGGGCAGGGAGGACCTACGAGCAGTACTTC
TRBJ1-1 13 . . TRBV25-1 CASRYRAGAEAFF TGTGCCAGCAGATACAGGGCGGGCGCTGAAGCTTTCTTT
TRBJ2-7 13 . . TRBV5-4 CASSFKSVGEQYF TGTGCCAGCAGCTTTAAATCGGTGGGGGAGCAGTACTTC
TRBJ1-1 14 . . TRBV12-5 CASGLIPGGTEAFF TGTGCTAGTGGTTTGATTCCCGGGGGGACTGAAGCTTTCTTT
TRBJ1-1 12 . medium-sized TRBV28 CASSVPNTEAFF TGTGCCAGCTCTGTCCCGAACACTGAAGCTTTCTTT
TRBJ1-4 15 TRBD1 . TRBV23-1 CASSQRGGAGEKLFF TGCGCCAGCAGTCAACGAGGGGGCGCGGGGGAAAAACTGTTTTTT
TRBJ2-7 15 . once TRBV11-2 CASSLDPYREYEQYF TGTGCCAGCAGCTTAGATCCCTACAGAGAATACGAGCAGTACTTC
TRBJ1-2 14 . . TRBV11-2 CASSLDLGVYGYTF TGTGCCAGCAGCTTAGATCTAGGGGTCTATGGCTACACCTTC
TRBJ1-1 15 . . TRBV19 CASSTLRQANTEAFF TGTGCCAGTAGTACCTTACGACAGGCGAACACTGAAGCTTTCTTT
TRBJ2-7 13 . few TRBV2 CASSEVRAGEQYF TGTGCCAGCAGTGAAGTTCGAGCTGGGGAGCAGTACTTC
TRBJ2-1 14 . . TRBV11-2 CASSLYLDSKQQFF TGTGCCAGCAGCTTATATCTCGACAGCAAGCAACAGTTCTTC
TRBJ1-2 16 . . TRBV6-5 CASSYTAQGPSYGYTF TGTGCCAGCAGTTACACCGCACAGGGACCCTCATATGGCTACACCTTC
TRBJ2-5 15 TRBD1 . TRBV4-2 CASSITRDSQETQYF TGTGCCAGCAGCATTACTAGGGACAGCCAAGAGACCCAGTACTTC
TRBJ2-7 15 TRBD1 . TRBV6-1 CASMGRDRGHYEQYF TGTGCCAGCATGGGTCGGGACAGGGGGCATTATGAGCAGTACTTC
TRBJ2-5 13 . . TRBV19 CASSIVGGETQYF TGTGCCAGTAGTATAGTGGGGGGAGAGACCCAGTACTTC